These T cell receptor beta chains were read from a single sample in a study of T cell changes during pregnancy in multiple sclerosis. The table came from immunoSEQ multiplex PCR; TCRdb's copy has only in-frame clones and leaves some out. The data contain more than 35,000 clones, 90% of them seen just once; the ten biggest clones take up 0.45% to 0.55%. The sample in question was CD4+ T cells from peripheral blood mononuclear cells, obtained in the first trimester of pregnancy. The receptors were sampled from a female donor in good health, enrolled as a control in a pregnancy study. Each CDR3 is given with its conserved first and last residue. A D gene is named only where the DNA matches it firmly. Clone size, where shown, is once, few, many, or a class for clones that have expanded.

v_call,clone_size,j_call,d_call,cdr3_length,cdr3_nt,cdr3_aa
TRBV29-1,-,TRBJ1-5,-,12,TGCAGCGTCCGAACGGGGGGTCAGCCCCAGCATTTT,CSVRTGGQPQHF
TRBV6-5,-,TRBJ2-1,-,15,TGTGCCAGCAGTTACCTAGCAGGCTCCTACAATGAGCAGTTCTTC,CASSYLAGSYNEQFF
TRBV29-1,-,TRBJ1-1,-,11,TGCAGCGTTGTACCAAGAGGGGAAGCTTTCTTT,CSVVPRGEAFF
TRBV27,-,TRBJ2-7,TRBD2,15,TGTGCCAGCAGAGGGACTAGCGGGAACTCCTACGAGCAGTACTTC,CASRGTSGNSYEQYF
TRBV9,-,TRBJ1-2,-,13,TGTGCCAGCAGCGTAACGGACTTTTATGGCTACACCTTC,CASSVTDFYGYTF
TRBV7-2,-,TRBJ1-1,TRBD1,14,TGTGCCAGCAGCTTTCACAGGGGTGTCACTGAAGCTTTCTTT,CASSFHRGVTEAFF
TRBV7-3,-,TRBJ1-1,-,13,TGTGCCAGCAGCAGGGGACAGAACACTGAAGCTTTCTTT,CASSRGQNTEAFF
TRBV19,-,TRBJ2-2,TRBD1,18,TGTGCCAGTACTCGGGGTCCCGGGACAGGGGTTTACACCGGGGAGCTGTTTTTT,CASTRGPGTGVYTGELFF
TRBV19,-,TRBJ1-5,TRBD1,16,TGTGCCAGTTCCAGGACAGGGAAAGGTGTAGATCAGCCCCAGCATTTT,CASSRTGKGVDQPQHF
TRBV7-8,-,TRBJ2-3,-,15,TGTGCCAGCAGCTCGACGGGGACAAGCACAGATACGCAGTATTTT,CASSSTGTSTDTQYF
TRBV28,once,TRBJ1-2,-,15,TGTGCCAGCAGTCCTACGGGGAAGACCTATTATGGCTACACCTTC,CASSPTGKTYYGYTF
TRBV21-1,-,TRBJ1-2,-,14,TGTGCCAGCAGCACCGGACAGGGAAACTATGGCTACACCTTC,CASSTGQGNYGYTF
TRBV5-4,-,TRBJ1-2,-,12,TGTGCCAGCAGCCGGAAGGGGGATGGCTACACCTTC,CASSRKGDGYTF
TRBV7-8,-,TRBJ1-1,-,15,TGTGCCAGCAGCTCAGGCAGTCGGGAGGGCACTGAAGCTTTCTTT,CASSSGSREGTEAFF
TRBV18,-,TRBJ2-7,TRBD2,15,TGTGCCAGCTCACCGGAGACTAGCGGGTTGCACGAGCAGTACTTC,CASSPETSGLHEQYF
TRBV6-6,-,TRBJ2-1,TRBD2,15,TGTGCCAGCAGTTACGGCGGGGGGAACTACAATGAGCAGTTCTTC,CASSYGGGNYNEQFF
TRBV11-2,-,TRBJ1-2,-,12,TGTGCCAGCAGCCCAATTTCCTATGGCTACACCTTC,CASSPISYGYTF
TRBV7-3,-,TRBJ2-1,-,16,TGTGCCAGCAGCTTAGCGGGGGCTTCAACGTTCAATGAGCAGTTCTTC,CASSLAGASTFNEQFF
TRBV7-2,-,TRBJ1-2,-,12,TGTGCCAGCAGCCCGGCCCGGGATGGCTACACCTTC,CASSPARDGYTF
TRBV6-1,-,TRBJ1-2,TRBD1,15,TGTGCCAGCAGTCACAGGGGAGAGGCTAACTATGGCTACACCTTC,CASSHRGEANYGYTF
TRBV2,-,TRBJ1-2,TRBD1,14,TGTGCCAGCAGTAGTCCGGGACAGGGTTTTTGGTACACCTTC,CASSSPGQGFWYTF
TRBV5-4,-,TRBJ2-2,-,17,TGTGCCAGCAGCTTTGCGGGAAAGGGTTGGAACACCGGGGAGCTGTTTTTT,CASSFAGKGWNTGELFF
TRBV6-6,-,TRBJ1-5,TRBD1,14,TGTGCCGTATCGACTGGGACAGGGGCTCAGCCCCAGCATTTT,CAVSTGTGAQPQHF
TRBV19,few,TRBJ1-5,-,13,TGTGCCAGTAACCCGGACATCAATCGGCCCCAGCATTTT,CASNPDINRPQHF
TRBV18,-,TRBJ1-4,TRBD1,15,TGTGCCAGCTCCCCCCAGACAGGGACAAATGAAAAACTGTTTTTT,CASSPQTGTNEKLFF
TRBV18,once,TRBJ1-4,TRBD1,16,TGTGCCAGCTCTCTGAATTCACCGGGACAGAATGAAAAACTGTTTTTT,CASSLNSPGQNEKLFF
TRBV18,-,TRBJ1-5,TRBD1,15,TGTGCCAGCTCACCACGGGACAGCTTAAATCAGCCCCAGCATTTT,CASSPRDSLNQPQHF
TRBV28,once,TRBJ2-7,TRBD2,12,TGTGCCAGCAACGGGGGGGTCTACGAGCAGTACTTC,CASNGGVYEQYF
TRBV18,-,TRBJ2-7,TRBD1,15,TGTGCCAGCTCACCCCAGACAGGGGGCCCCTACGAGCAGTACTTC,CASSPQTGGPYEQYF